This T cell receptor beta chain is from a study of blood T cell repertoires in COVID-19. Study information: Both acute and convalescent COVID-19 samples were obtained from the United States, Italy and Spain. Nucleic acid was either cDNA or gDNA, and it came from T cells, B-cell-depleted T cells, or PBMCs.

Points on this clone: This is likely a read error, given that the CDR3 carries no conserved phenylalanine or tryptophan at its end. No DNA is shown, since the ends of the CDR3 on it are uncertain; the CDR3 is the one TCRdb lists.

Clones were read by immunoSEQ multiplex PCR, and TCRdb kept only the in-frame ones, dropping some. Of about 34,000 clones listed, 75% are singletons. Germline CDR1 reads SGHAT; CDR2 reads FQDESV (reference sequence). The CDR3 length equals 14 residues, ends included. The rearrangement links TRBV11-1 to TRBJ1-1; the table's D call, TRBD1, was not checked against the DNA. Material: peripheral blood. This clonotype originated in a man older than 75 with active or convalescent COVID-19. CDR3 residues: CASSPLNDGGYVAV.